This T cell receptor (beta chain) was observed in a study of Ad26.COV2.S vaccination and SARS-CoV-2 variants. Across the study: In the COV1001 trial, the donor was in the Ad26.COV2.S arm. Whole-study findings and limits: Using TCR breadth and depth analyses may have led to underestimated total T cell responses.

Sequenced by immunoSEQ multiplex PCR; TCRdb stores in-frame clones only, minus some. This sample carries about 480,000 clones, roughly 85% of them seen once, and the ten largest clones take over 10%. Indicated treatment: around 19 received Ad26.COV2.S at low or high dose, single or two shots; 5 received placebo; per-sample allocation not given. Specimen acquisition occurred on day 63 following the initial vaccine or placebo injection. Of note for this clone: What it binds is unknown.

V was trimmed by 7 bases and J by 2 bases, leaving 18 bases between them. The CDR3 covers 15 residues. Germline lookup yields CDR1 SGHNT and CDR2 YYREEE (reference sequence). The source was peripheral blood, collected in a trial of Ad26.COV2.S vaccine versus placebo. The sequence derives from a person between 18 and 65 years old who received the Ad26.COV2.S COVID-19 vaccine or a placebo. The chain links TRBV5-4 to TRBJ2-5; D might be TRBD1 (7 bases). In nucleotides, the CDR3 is TGTGCCAGCTTCTGGAGGGGGCGCCCTCAAGAGACCCAGTACTTC. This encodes CASFWRGRPQETQYF.